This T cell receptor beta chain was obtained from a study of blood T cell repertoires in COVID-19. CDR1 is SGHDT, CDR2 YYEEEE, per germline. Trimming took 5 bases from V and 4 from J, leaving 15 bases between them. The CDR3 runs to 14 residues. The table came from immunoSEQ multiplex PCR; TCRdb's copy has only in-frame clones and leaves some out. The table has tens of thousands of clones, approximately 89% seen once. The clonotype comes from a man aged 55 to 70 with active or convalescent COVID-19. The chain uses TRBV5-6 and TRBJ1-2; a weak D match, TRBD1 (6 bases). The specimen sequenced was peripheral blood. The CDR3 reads CASSPLGQLYGYTF. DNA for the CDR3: TGTGCCAGCAGTCCCCTCGGACAGCTCTATGGCTACACCTTC.